Listed below are T cell receptor beta chains from one sample, sequenced in a study of PD-1 blockade in classical Hodgkin lymphoma. Profiling relied on immunoSEQ multiplex PCR, and the TCRdb table lists in-frame clones only, not all of them. The sample has tens of thousands of clones, approximately 90% seen once. Sequenced material: peripheral blood mononuclear cells (PBMCs), taken before the second cycle of nivolumab. The receptors derive from a human donor with classical Hodgkin lymphoma. Each CDR3 is given with its conserved first and last residue. Fields, in order: D gene, clone size, J gene, V gene, CDR3 protein, CDR3 DNA. A D gene is named only where the DNA matches it firmly. Expanded clones get a size class; other rows say once, few or many, or leave the size out.

TRBD1 NA TRBJ2-5 TRBV11-3 CASSLDGTGGMKTQYF TGTGCCAGCAGCTTAGATGGTACAGGGGGCATGAAGACCCAGTACTTC
NA NA TRBJ2-4 TRBV19 CASSIPGGVQYF TGTGCCAGTAGTATCCCCGGGGGCGTTCAGTACTTC
TRBD2 NA TRBJ2-3 TRBV4-2 CASSQDTKSAGGADTQYF TGTGCCAGCAGCCAAGATACCAAGTCAGCGGGAGGAGCAGATACGCAGTATTTT
TRBD1 NA TRBJ1-3 TRBV5-1 CASSTTGTGMAIGGSPTIYF TGCGCCAGCAGCACCACCGGGACAGGGATGGCAATCGGGGGGAGTCCCACCATATATTTT
NA NA TRBJ1-1 TRBV5-1 CASSPEGGGNTEAFF TGCGCCAGCAGCCCCGAGGGAGGGGGGAACACTGAAGCTTTCTTT
NA NA TRBJ2-1 TRBV9 CASSVSPFPRNEQFF TGTGCCAGCAGCGTATCCCCGTTCCCCAGGAATGAGCAGTTCTTC
TRBD2 NA TRBJ2-1 TRBV6-5 CASSYVGLGATNEQFF TGTGCCAGCAGTTACGTTGGACTAGGGGCTACCAATGAGCAGTTCTTC
TRBD1 few TRBJ1-6 TRBV15 CATSREWRGLRDSPLHF TGTGCCACCAGCAGAGAGTGGAGGGGGCTTAGAGATTCACCCCTCCACTTT
NA NA TRBJ2-4 TRBV28 CASSLARGYPRDKNIQYF TGTGCCAGCAGTTTAGCCCGTGGCTACCCTAGAGACAAAAACATTCAGTACTTC
TRBD2 NA TRBJ2-3 TRBV10-2 CASSATSGGDWGTDTQYF TGCGCCAGCAGTGCTACTAGCGGGGGGGATTGGGGCACAGATACGCAGTATTTT
TRBD2 NA TRBJ2-7 TRBV4-1 CASSQDLETPGGEQYF TGCGCCAGCAGCCAAGATCTGGAGACCCCGGGAGGCGAGCAGTACTTC
NA NA TRBJ1-3 TRBV6-4 CASPPEGPRSGNTIYF TGTGCCAGTCCCCCGGAGGGGCCACGCTCTGGAAACACCATATATTTT
NA NA TRBJ1-2 TRBV5-1 CASSLDGSYGYTF TGCGCCAGCAGCCTGGACGGGAGCTATGGCTACACCTTC
NA NA TRBJ1-2 TRBV2 CASSEGREIYGYTF TGTGCCAGCAGTGAAGGGAGAGAGATCTATGGCTACACCTTC
NA NA TRBJ1-3 TRBV5-1 CASSLGGAENTIYF TGCGCCAGCAGCTTGGGGGGGGCAGAGAACACCATATATTTT
NA once TRBJ1-4 TRBV18 CASSQSTGSTNEKLFF TGTGCCAGCTCACAGAGTACAGGTTCAACTAATGAAAAACTGTTTTTT
TRBD2 few TRBJ2-5 TRBV25-1 CASSLHGTSGGARETQYF TGTGCCAGCAGTCTCCATGGGACTAGCGGGGGGGCGAGAGAGACCCAGTACTTC
NA NA TRBJ2-2 TRBV5-1 CASSLVLGDAGELFF TGCGCCAGCAGCTTGGTTCTAGGGGATGCCGGGGAGCTGTTTTTT
NA once TRBJ2-2 TRBV28 CASSLAGSLKTGELFF TGTGCCAGCAGTTTAGCCGGGAGTTTGAAAACCGGGGAGCTGTTTTTT
NA NA TRBJ2-5 TRBV7-7 CASSLGTAGETQYF TGTGCCAGCAGCTTAGGGACCGCGGGAGAGACCCAGTACTTC
NA NA TRBJ1-2 TRBV18 CASSPPRGFSYGYTF TGTGCCAGCTCACCACCGAGGGGGTTCAGCTATGGCTACACCTTC
TRBD2 once TRBJ2-2 TRBV5-1 CASSLSAGAGTGELFF TGCGCCAGCAGCTTATCAGCGGGAGCTGGCACCGGGGAGCTGTTTTTT
NA NA TRBJ1-3 TRBV7-8 CASSLGLGNTIYF TGTGCCAGCAGCTTAGGGCTAGGAAACACCATATATTTT
NA NA TRBJ2-2 TRBV19 CASQGPLNTGELFF TGTGCCAGCCAGGGACCTCTGAACACCGGGGAGCTGTTTTTT
NA few TRBJ1-1 TRBV20-1 CSAHDRFEAFF TGCAGTGCTCACGACAGGTTCGAAGCTTTCTTT
TRBD1 once TRBJ1-4 TRBV6-6 CASRDRGGTNEKLFF TGTGCCAGCAGGGACAGGGGTGGAACTAATGAAAAACTGTTTTTT
NA NA TRBJ1-4 TRBV25-1 CASMAVGVPTNEKLFF TGTGCCAGCATGGCGGTCGGGGTTCCAACTAATGAAAAACTGTTTTTT
NA once TRBJ1-2 TRBV30 CAWSNGKDYGYTF TGTGCCTGGAGTAACGGAAAGGACTATGGCTACACCTTC
TRBD1 NA TRBJ1-4 TRBV6-5 CASSYTGAGGEKLFF TGTGCCAGCAGTTACACAGGGGCAGGAGGCGAAAAACTGTTTTTT
NA NA TRBJ2-1 TRBV6-1 CASTGLRKAYNEQFF TGTGCCAGCACCGGATTAAGGAAGGCCTACAATGAGCAGTTCTTC
NA NA TRBJ2-1 TRBV4-1 CASSQEGDAGRNEQFF TGCGCCAGCAGCCAAGAGGGGGATGCAGGTCGAAATGAGCAGTTCTTC
NA NA TRBJ1-5 TRBV28 CASIFGGLGNQPQHF TGTGCCAGCATCTTCGGGGGATTAGGCAATCAGCCCCAGCATTTT
NA NA TRBJ2-7 TRBV9 CASSTRPGTYEQYF TGTGCCAGCAGCACCCGGCCAGGCACCTACGAGCAGTACTTC
NA NA TRBJ2-7 TRBV5-1 CASTLSITGAYEQYF TGCGCCAGCACCTTGAGTATTACGGGCGCGTACGAGCAGTACTTC
NA NA TRBJ2-5 TRBV6-6 CASTAGQETQYF TGTGCCAGCACAGCGGGCCAAGAGACCCAGTACTTC
TRBD2 NA TRBJ2-2 TRBV4-1 CASSQLGLAGDPNTGELFF TGCGCCAGCAGCCAATTGGGACTAGCGGGGGATCCGAACACCGGGGAGCTGTTTTTT
NA NA TRBJ2-2 TRBV5-8 CASSPRQSAGELFF TGTGCCAGCAGCCCTAGACAGTCGGCGGGGGAGCTGTTTTTT
TRBD1 NA TRBJ1-2 TRBV29-1 CSVGTDTGRGGYTF TGCAGCGTAGGGACAGATACCGGTCGGGGAGGCTACACCTTC
TRBD1 NA TRBJ1-1 TRBV5-1 CASSQTGTENTEAFF TGCGCCAGCAGCCAAACCGGGACAGAGAACACTGAAGCTTTCTTT
NA NA TRBJ1-2 TRBV6-6 CASSSLTVQKNYGYTF TGTGCCAGCAGTTCCTTAACTGTCCAGAAAAACTATGGCTACACCTTC
NA NA TRBJ2-4 TRBV6-1 CASSEDSLAKNIQYF TGTGCCAGCAGTGAGGACAGCTTAGCCAAAAACATTCAGTACTTC
TRBD1 NA TRBJ1-2 TRBV7-9 CASSFWDSYGYTF TGTGCCAGCAGCTTTTGGGACAGCTATGGCTACACCTTC
NA NA TRBJ2-5 TRBV5-1 CASSEGRLGSQETQYF TGCGCCAGCAGCGAGGGGAGGCTGGGCTCCCAAGAGACCCAGTACTTC
NA NA TRBJ2-5 TRBV5-1 CASSLFAAQETQYF TGCGCCAGCAGCTTGTTTGCGGCTCAAGAGACCCAGTACTTC
NA once TRBJ2-5 TRBV7-2 CASSIAQGSGQETQYF TGTGCCAGCAGCATTGCCCAGGGGAGCGGACAAGAGACCCAGTACTTC
NA once TRBJ2-7 TRBV5-1 CASSLDRGPQYF TGCGCCAGCAGCTTGGATCGGGGACCACAGTACTTC
NA NA TRBJ2-3 TRBV7-9 CASSLVDRISSTDTQYF TGTGCCAGCAGCTTAGTAGATAGGATTTCTAGCACAGATACGCAGTATTTT
NA NA TRBJ2-7 TRBV5-1 CASSLDWEGNEQYF TGCGCCAGCAGCTTGGATTGGGAAGGGAACGAGCAGTACTTC
TRBD1 NA TRBJ1-3 TRBV5-1 CASTQGMEGNTIYF TGCGCCAGTACACAGGGGATGGAAGGAAACACCATATATTTT
NA NA TRBJ1-1 TRBV5-1 CASTPEGSITEAFF TGCGCCAGCACCCCCGAGGGCAGTATCACTGAAGCTTTCTTT
NA NA TRBJ2-5 TRBV5-1 CASSQTGIKETQYF TGCGCCAGCAGCCAGACCGGGATCAAAGAGACCCAGTACTTC
NA once TRBJ1-6 TRBV6-5 CASSYGGANSPLHF TGTGCCAGCAGTTATGGGGGGGCTAATTCACCCCTCCACTTT
NA few TRBJ1-2 TRBV5-1 CASSLAAGIGGYTF TGCGCCAGCAGCTTGGCAGCGGGGATTGGTGGCTACACCTTC